A selection of T cell receptor beta chains follows, all from one sample in a study of blood T cell repertoires in COVID-19. The protocol was immunoSEQ multiplex PCR, while the TCRdb copy is restricted to in-frame clones and leaves out a portion. The sample holds tens of thousands of clones, about 92% seen once. Specimen: peripheral blood. These receptors were collected from a man aged 45-60 years with COVID-19, enrolled during active disease. Each CDR3 is given without its conserved first and last residue. The size field is filled for only some rows; it gives once, few, many or a size class.

J | size | V | CDR3
TRBJ2-3 | once | TRBV24-1 | ATKAGDTQY
TRBJ1-1 | - | TRBV28 | ASSLFTGTEAF
TRBJ1-1 | once | TRBV2 | ASRDSGQPEAF
TRBJ2-7 | - | TRBV5-1 | ASSPQASGSSYEQY
TRBJ2-5 | - | TRBV19 | ASGTRRETQY
TRBJ1-5 | - | TRBV7-2 | ASSLEVGRLQPQH
TRBJ2-2 | few | TRBV5-4 | ASSLIGANTGELF
TRBJ2-1 | - | TRBV7-2 | ASSFPPSGSRSYNEQF
TRBJ2-5 | medium-sized | TRBV7-8 | ASSLDGQGPETQY
TRBJ2-1 | once | TRBV10-3 | AISGPLAGGPRENEQF
TRBJ2-5 | - | TRBV11-2 | ASSLDLRVAGEETQY
TRBJ1-2 | - | TRBV19 | ASRPDRAEGGYT
TRBJ2-5 | - | TRBV2 | ASKVAGVETQY
TRBJ2-1 | - | TRBV4-3 | ASSPTGLAGHYNEQF
TRBJ1-1 | - | TRBV2 | ASSGQGNTEAF
TRBJ1-1 | - | TRBV18 | ASSPPGVQNTEAF
TRBJ2-3 | - | TRBV5-1 | ASSLVLGGGVSTDTQY
TRBJ2-3 | - | TRBV4-1 | ASSRSPSGVSTDTQY
TRBJ1-2 | - | TRBV19 | ASSIVDTVYGYT
TRBJ1-5 | - | TRBV2 | ASGGQGATQPQH
TRBJ1-4 | - | TRBV19 | ASSARQGTNEKLF
TRBJ2-7 | - | TRBV5-1 | ASMLQPGQGSYEQY
TRBJ2-3 | few | TRBV5-5 | ASSQPKGAGADTQY
TRBJ2-1 | once | TRBV2 | ASSEVAGGPNEQF
TRBJ1-2 | - | TRBV9 | ASSVGGYGYT
TRBJ2-3 | - | TRBV5-4 | ASSLTGPDTQY
TRBJ2-3 | - | TRBV3-1/TRBV3-2 | ASSLPGLANPDTQY
TRBJ1-2 | - | TRBV3-1/TRBV3-2 | ASSPRFSMLAFPNYGYT